This is a list of T cell receptor beta chains from one sample in a study of T cell repertoires in cytomegalovirus infection. One entry per CDR3 protein, called by TCRdb with MiXCR from the reads. Of 150,000 to 200,000 distinct CDR3 sequences listed, roughly an eighth were seen once; the top ten hold 25% to 30%. The sequenced material came from PBMCs. The receptors derive from a human donor in good health (CMV status not recorded). Some clones in this sample may be carry-over from other donors' samples. The CDR3 runs from the conserved cysteine through the conserved F or W. D genes are given only for firm matches. For some rows the clone size is stated as once, few or many, or as a class when expanded; others skip it.

J	size	D	V	CDR3	DNA
TRBJ1-1	NA	NA	TRBV29-1	CSVEARRRGTEAFF	TGCAGCGTTGAAGCGAGGCGGAGGGGCACTGAAGCTTTCTTT
TRBJ2-7	many	NA	TRBV7-3	CASSLASSYEQYF	TGTGCCAGCAGCCTCGCTTCTTCCTACGAGCAGTACTTC
TRBJ1-1	few	TRBD1	TRBV27	CASSPRTGTNTEAFF	TGTGCCAGCAGTCCTCGGACAGGGACAAACACTGAAGCTTTCTTT
TRBJ1-1	few	NA	TRBV7-2	CASSKSRGDVLNTEAFF	TGTGCCAGCAGCAAATCGAGGGGGGACGTTCTGAACACTGAAGCTTTCTTT
TRBJ2-5	many	NA	TRBV7-2	CASSTPGETQYF	TGTGCCAGCAGCACTCCTGGGGAGACCCAGTACTTC
TRBJ1-4	few	NA	TRBV5-4	CASSRDPTREKLFF	TGTGCCAGCAGCCGGGACCCAACCAGGGAAAAACTGTTTTTT
TRBJ2-3	many	TRBD1	TRBV29-1	CSTTTGKDTQYF	TGCAGCACAACGACAGGGAAGGATACGCAGTATTTT
TRBJ2-7	NA	NA	TRBV14	CASSQERPTYEQYF	TGTGCCAGCAGCCAAGAGAGACCTACCTACGAGCAGTACTTC
TRBJ2-3	many	TRBD1	TRBV7-8	CASSLPGQGTDTQYF	TGTGCCAGCAGCTTACCGGGACAGGGGACAGATACGCAGTATTTT
TRBJ2-7	few	NA	TRBV6-6	CASRNSEGPADTRYEQYF	TGTGCCAGCAGAAACTCAGAGGGGCCTGCGGACACCAGGTACGAGCAGTACTTC
TRBJ1-2	many	NA	TRBV7-9	CASSPRDSGYTF	TGTGCCAGCAGCCCCAGGGACTCCGGCTACACCTTC
TRBJ2-2	many	NA	TRBV7-2	CASSLANRAANTGELFF	TGTGCCAGCAGCTTAGCTAACAGGGCAGCGAACACCGGGGAGCTGTTTTTT
TRBJ2-7	once	NA	TRBV6-6	CASSWGEDYEQYF	TGTGCCAGCAGTTGGGGGGAGGACTACGAGCAGTACTTC
TRBJ2-7	many	TRBD2	TRBV7-2	CASSLRTSGRGLYF	TGTGCCAGCAGCTTACGAACTAGCGGGAGGGGTTTGTACTTC
TRBJ2-1	many	NA	TRBV9	CASSVGGKSYNEQFF	TGTGCCAGCAGCGTAGGGGGGAAATCCTACAATGAGCAGTTCTTC
TRBJ1-2	many	NA	TRBV19	CASKTGINNYGYTF	TGTGCCAGTAAAACGGGAATTAATAACTATGGCTACACCTTC
TRBJ1-2	many	NA	TRBV7-8	CASSLVVGGYGYTF	TGTGCCAGCAGCTTAGTGGTGGGTGGCTATGGCTACACCTTC
TRBJ1-1	NA	NA	TRBV29-1	CSARPGAHTEAFF	TGCAGCGCTCGCCCGGGGGCCCACACTGAAGCTTTCTTT